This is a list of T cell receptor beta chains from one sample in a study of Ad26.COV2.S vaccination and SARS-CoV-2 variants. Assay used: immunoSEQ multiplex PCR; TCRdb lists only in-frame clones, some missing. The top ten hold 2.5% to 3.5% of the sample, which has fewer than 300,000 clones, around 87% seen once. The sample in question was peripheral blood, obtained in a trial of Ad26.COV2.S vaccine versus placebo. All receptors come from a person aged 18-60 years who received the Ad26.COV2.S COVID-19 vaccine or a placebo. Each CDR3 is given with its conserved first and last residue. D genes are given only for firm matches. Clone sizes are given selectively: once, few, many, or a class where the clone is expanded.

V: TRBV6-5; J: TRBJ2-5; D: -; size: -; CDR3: CASNKAVQETQYF; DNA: TGTGCCAGCAATAAGGCAGTCCAAGAGACCCAGTACTTC
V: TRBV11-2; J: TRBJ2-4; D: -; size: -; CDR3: CASSLVRGGAKNIQYF; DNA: TGTGCCAGCAGCTTAGTGAGGGGCGGGGCCAAAAACATTCAGTACTTC
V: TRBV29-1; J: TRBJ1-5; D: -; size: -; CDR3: CSVVGGDGNQPQHF; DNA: TGCAGCGTTGTAGGGGGAGATGGCAATCAGCCCCAGCATTTT
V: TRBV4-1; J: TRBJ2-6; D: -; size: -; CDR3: CASSQDSRPSGANVLTF; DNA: TGCGCCAGCAGCCAAGATTCGAGGCCCTCTGGGGCCAACGTCCTGACTTTC
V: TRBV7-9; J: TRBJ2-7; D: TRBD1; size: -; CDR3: CASSLEDRGEQYF; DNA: TGTGCCAGCAGCTTAGAAGACAGGGGCGAGCAGTACTTC
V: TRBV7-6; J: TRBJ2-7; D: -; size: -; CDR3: CASSLVSGTYSYEQYF; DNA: TGTGCCAGCAGCTTAGTCTCCGGGACTTACTCCTACGAGCAGTACTTC
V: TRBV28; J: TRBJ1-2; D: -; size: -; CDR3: CASSFSGGNYGYTF; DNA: TGTGCCAGCAGTTTTTCCGGAGGGAACTATGGCTACACCTTC
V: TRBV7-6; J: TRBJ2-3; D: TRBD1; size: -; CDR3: CASSLKIGTEQYF; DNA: TGTGCCAGCAGCTTAAAGATAGGGACAGAGCAGTATTTT
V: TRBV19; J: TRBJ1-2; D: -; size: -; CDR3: CASSPGLGRYTF; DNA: TGTGCCAGTAGTCCCGGACTGGGACGCTACACCTTC
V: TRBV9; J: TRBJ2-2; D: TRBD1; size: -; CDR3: CASSVAGQGGTGELFF; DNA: TGTGCCAGCAGCGTAGCCGGACAGGGGGGCACCGGGGAGCTGTTTTTT
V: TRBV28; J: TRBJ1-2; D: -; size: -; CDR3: CASRTEYGYTF; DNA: TGTGCCAGCCGGACTGAGTATGGCTACACCTTC
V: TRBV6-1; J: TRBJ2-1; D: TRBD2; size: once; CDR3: CASSERASGGHTSSYNEQFF; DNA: TGTGCCAGCAGTGAAAGGGCTAGCGGGGGACATACAAGCTCCTACAATGAGCAGTTCTTC
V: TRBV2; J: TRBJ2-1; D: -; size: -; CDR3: CASSLGDEQFF; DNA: TGTGCCAGCAGTTTGGGAGATGAGCAGTTCTTC
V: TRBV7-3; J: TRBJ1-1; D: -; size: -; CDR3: CASSLTRGSNTEAFF; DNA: TGTGCCAGCAGCTTGACTCGGGGGTCGAACACTGAAGCTTTCTTT
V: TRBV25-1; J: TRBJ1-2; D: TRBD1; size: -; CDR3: CASTRDSNYGYTF; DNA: TGTGCCAGCACCCGGGACAGCAACTATGGCTACACCTTC
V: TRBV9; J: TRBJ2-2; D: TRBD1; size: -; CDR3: CASSVEGTVTGELFF; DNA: TGTGCCAGCAGCGTAGAGGGGACAGTTACCGGGGAGCTGTTTTTT
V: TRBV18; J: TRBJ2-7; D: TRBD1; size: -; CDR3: CASSPGTVPTYEQYF; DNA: TGTGCCAGCTCACCTGGGACAGTACCCACCTACGAGCAGTACTTC
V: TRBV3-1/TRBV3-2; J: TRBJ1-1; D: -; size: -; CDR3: CASSHVLSMNTEAFF; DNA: TGTGCCAGCAGCCACGTTTTGTCTATGAACACTGAAGCTTTCTTT
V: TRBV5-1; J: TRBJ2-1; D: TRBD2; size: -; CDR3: CASSFSGGDNEQFF; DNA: TGCGCCAGCAGCTTTAGCGGGGGGGACAATGAGCAGTTCTTC
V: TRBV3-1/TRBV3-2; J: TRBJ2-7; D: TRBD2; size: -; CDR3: CASSQDIAGTTYRYYEQYF; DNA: TGTGCCAGCAGCCAAGATATAGCGGGGACGACTTATCGATACTACGAGCAGTACTTC
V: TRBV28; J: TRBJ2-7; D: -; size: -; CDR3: CASSRPGLAYEQYF; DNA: TGTGCCAGCAGCCGCCCGGGGTTAGCCTACGAGCAGTACTTC
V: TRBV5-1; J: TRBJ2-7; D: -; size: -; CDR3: CASSRDGEAYEQYF; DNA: TGCGCCAGCAGCCGGGACGGCGAGGCCTACGAGCAGTACTTC
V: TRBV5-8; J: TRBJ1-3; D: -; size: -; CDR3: CASSLGALSGNTIYF; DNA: TGTGCCAGCAGCTTGGGCGCATTATCTGGAAACACCATATATTTT
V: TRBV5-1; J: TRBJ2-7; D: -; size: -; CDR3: CASSLDRAYEQYF; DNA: TGCGCCAGCAGCTTGGACAGGGCTTACGAGCAGTACTTC
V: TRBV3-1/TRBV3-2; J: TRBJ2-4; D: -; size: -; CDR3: CASSLEGAGNIQYF; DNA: TGTGCCAGCAGCCTAGAAGGGGCGGGAAACATTCAGTACTTC
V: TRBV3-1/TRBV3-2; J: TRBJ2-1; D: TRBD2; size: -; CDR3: CASSQTSGGSVEQFF; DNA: TGTGCCAGCAGCCAGACAAGCGGGGGGTCCGTTGAGCAGTTCTTC
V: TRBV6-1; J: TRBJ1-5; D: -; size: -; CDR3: CASSDGGPQHF; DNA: TGTGCCAGCAGTGATGGGGGTCCCCAGCATTTT
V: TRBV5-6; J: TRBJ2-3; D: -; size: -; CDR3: CASSLGGTDTQYF; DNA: TGTGCCAGCAGCTTGGGGGGGACGGATACGCAGTATTTT
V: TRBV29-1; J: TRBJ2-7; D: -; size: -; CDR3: CSVTTISYEQYF; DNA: TGCAGCGTGACGACGATCTCCTACGAGCAGTACTTC
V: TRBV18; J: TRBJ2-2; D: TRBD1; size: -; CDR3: CASSPGTGVSGELFF; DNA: TGTGCCAGCTCACCGGGGACAGGGGTATCCGGGGAGCTGTTTTTT
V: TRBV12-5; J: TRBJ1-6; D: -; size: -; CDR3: CASGLDSPLHF; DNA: TGTGCTAGTGGTTTGGATTCACCCCTCCACTTT
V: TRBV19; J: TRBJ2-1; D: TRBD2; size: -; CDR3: CASSPRGTSGVDEQFF; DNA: TGTGCCAGTAGCCCCCGGGGGACTAGCGGAGTCGATGAGCAGTTCTTC
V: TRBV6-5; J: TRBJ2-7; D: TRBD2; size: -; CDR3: CASRVTRDYSNEQYF; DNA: TGTGCCAGCAGGGTAACTCGGGACTACTCGAACGAGCAGTACTTC
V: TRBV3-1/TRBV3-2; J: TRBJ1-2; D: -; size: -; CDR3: CASSQDRREGGYGYTF; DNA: TGTGCCAGCAGCCAAGATCGAAGGGAGGGTGGCTATGGCTACACCTTC
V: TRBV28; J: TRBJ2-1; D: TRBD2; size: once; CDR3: CASSPTSGRREQFF; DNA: TGTGCCAGCAGTCCCACTAGCGGCCGTCGGGAGCAGTTCTTC
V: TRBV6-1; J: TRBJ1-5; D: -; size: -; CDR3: CASSEDGIQPQHF; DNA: TGTGCCAGCAGTGAAGATGGCATTCAGCCCCAGCATTTT
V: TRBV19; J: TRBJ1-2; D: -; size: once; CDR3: CASGQYDSYGYTF; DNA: TGTGCCAGCGGACAGTACGATAGCTATGGCTACACCTTC
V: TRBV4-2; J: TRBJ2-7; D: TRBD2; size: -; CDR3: CASSQALAGGLGVEQYF; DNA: TGTGCCAGCAGCCAAGCCCTAGCGGGGGGGCTCGGGGTCGAGCAGTACTTC
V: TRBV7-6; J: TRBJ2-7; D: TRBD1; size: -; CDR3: CASSARDRGFDEQYF; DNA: TGTGCCAGCAGCGCCCGGGACAGGGGATTCGACGAGCAGTACTTC
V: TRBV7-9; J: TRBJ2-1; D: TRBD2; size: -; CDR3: CASSLLGTTSGSIHNEQFF; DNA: TGTGCCAGCAGCTTACTGGGTACTACTAGCGGGAGTATCCACAATGAGCAGTTCTTC
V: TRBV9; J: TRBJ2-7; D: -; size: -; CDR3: CVSSVEGSGGTYEQYF; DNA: TGTGTCAGCAGCGTAGAGGGGTCAGGGGGGACCTACGAGCAGTACTTC
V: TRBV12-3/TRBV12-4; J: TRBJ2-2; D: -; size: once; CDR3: CASSGGTTGELFF; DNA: TGTGCCAGCAGTGGGGGGACCACCGGGGAGCTGTTTTTT
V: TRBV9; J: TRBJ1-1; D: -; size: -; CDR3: CASSVGGSTEAFF; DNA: TGTGCCAGCAGCGTAGGGGGTAGCACTGAAGCTTTCTTT
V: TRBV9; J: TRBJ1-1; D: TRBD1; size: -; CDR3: CASSPLGQGSTEAFF; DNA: TGTGCCAGCAGCCCCCTGGGACAGGGGAGCACTGAAGCTTTCTTT
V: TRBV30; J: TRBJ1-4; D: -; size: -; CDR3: CACTTATNEKLFF; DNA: TGTGCCTGTACGACAGCAACTAATGAAAAACTGTTTTTT
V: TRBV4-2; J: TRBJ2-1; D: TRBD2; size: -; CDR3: CASSQETLRGDNEQFF; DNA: TGTGCCAGCAGCCAAGAGACCTTGCGGGGGGACAATGAGCAGTTCTTC
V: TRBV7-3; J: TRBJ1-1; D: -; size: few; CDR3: CASSTNLNTEAFF; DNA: TGTGCCAGCAGTACAAACTTGAACACTGAAGCTTTCTTT
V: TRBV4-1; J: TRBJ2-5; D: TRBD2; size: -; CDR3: CASSHQLAGGLQETQYF; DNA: TGCGCCAGCAGCCATCAACTAGCGGGAGGCCTCCAAGAGACCCAGTACTTC
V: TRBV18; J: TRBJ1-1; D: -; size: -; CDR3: CASSPPDVRTEAFF; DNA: TGTGCCAGCTCACCACCGGACGTCAGGACTGAAGCTTTCTTT
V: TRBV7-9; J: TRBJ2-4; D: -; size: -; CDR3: CASSFRDKNIQYF; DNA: TGTGCCAGCAGCTTTCGGGACAAAAACATTCAGTACTTC
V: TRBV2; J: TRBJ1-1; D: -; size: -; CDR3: CASKLTSTRDTEAFF; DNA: TGTGCCAGCAAACTCACTTCCACAAGGGACACTGAAGCTTTCTTT
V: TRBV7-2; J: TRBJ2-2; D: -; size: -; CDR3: CASSYNTGELFF; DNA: TGTGCCAGCAGCTACAACACCGGGGAGCTGTTTTTT